This passage covers 30 T cell receptor beta chains from one sample sequenced in a study of control samples from healthy donors and cancer patients. TCRdb keeps only in-frame clones here, not all; method: immunoSEQ multiplex PCR. The top ten hold 5.8% of the sample, which has about 77,000 clones, 85% to 95% seen once. Source material: blood. The receptor set was obtained from a woman between 55 and 75 years old in good health.

This chain joins TRBV5-1 and TRBJ1-2; TRBD1 matches 12 bases. V was pared by 4 bases and J by 8 bases, with 12 bases of the junction left unmatched. From germline, CDR1 is SGHRS and CDR2 YFSETQ. The CDR3 has 16 residues. The CDR3 DNA reads as TGCGCCAGCAGCCCGGGACAGGGGGCCCGCCGCGGGGGCTACACCTTC. Translation: CASSPGQGARRGGYTF.

The genes are TRBV6-6 and TRBJ2-7; 16 nucleotides align to TRBD2. The V gene end was trimmed by 5 bases and the J gene end by 4 bases; junction bases not matched to a gene: 8. Germline V CDR1 and CDR2: MNHNY, SVGAGI (reference sequence). The CDR3 sequence is 17 residues long. Written as DNA, the CDR3 is TGTGCCAGCAGTCGCGGGACTAGCGGGAGGGAAGGTTACGAGCAGTACTTC. It encodes CASSRGTSGREGYEQYF.

In this sample, this clone turned up once. The gene calls are TRBV29-1 and TRBJ1-2; 8 bases align to TRBD1. CDR1 and CDR2 from the germline V gene are SQVTM and ANQGSEA. The J segment lost 8 bases and the V segment lost 4 bases, leaving 12 bases of the junction unmatched. The CDR3 sequence is 14 residues long. The CDR3 reads CSVGLPQGAGGYTF. The CDR3 region has the DNA TGCAGCGTTGGCCTCCCTCAGGGGGCAGGCGGCTACACCTTC.

The CDR3 bases are TGTGCCAGCAGCTCCCAAGGACAGCTCCAAGAGACCCAGTACTTC. Its protein is CASSSQGQLQETQYF. V usage is TRBV5-4 and J usage is TRBJ2-5, with D perhaps TRBD1 (6 bases). The CDR3 contains 15 residues. From germline, CDR1 is SGHNT and CDR2 YYREEE (reference sequence). V was pared by 3 bases and J by 1 base, with 13 bases between. The entire variable domain, with the rest obtained from reference TRBV5-4 and TRBJ2-5, is as follows: ETGVTQSPTHLIKTRGQQVTLRCSSQSGHNTVSWYQQALGQGPQFIFQYYREEENGRGNFPPRFSGLQFPNYSSELNVNALELDDSALYLCASSSQGQLQETQYFGPGTRLLVL.

The rearrangement joins TRBV28 to TRBJ1-1, with TRBD1 matching 7 bases. This CDR3 spans 14 amino acids. CDR1 MDHEN and CDR2 SYDVKM come from the germline V gene. The V and J ends lost 11 bases and 0 bases, in that order; junction bases with no gene match: 9. CDR3 sequence: CAGSTGQLNTEAFF. The CDR3 bases are TGTGCCGGTTCAACGGGACAGCTGAACACTGAAGCTTTCTTT.

The J gene is TRBJ1-1, the V gene TRBV7-2; D remains unclear. Germline assignment: CDR1 SGHTA and CDR2 FQGNSA. V was cut by 2 bases and J by 0 bases, with 10 bases left in between. CDR3 length equals 15 residues. The CDR3 DNA reads as TGTGCCAGCAGCTTAATGTGGGGTTTGAACACTGAAGCTTTCTTT. Its protein is CASSLMWGLNTEAFF. The full variable domain, completed using reference TRBV7-2 and TRBJ1-1, is GAGVSQSPSNKVTEKGKDVELRCDPISGHTALYWYRQSLGQGLEFLIYFQGNSAPDKSGLPSDRFSAERTGGSVSTLTIQRTQQEDSAVYLCASSLMWGLNTEAFFGQGTRLTVV.

V and J are TRBV15 and TRBJ2-7, with 7 bases identical to TRBD2. Germline-derived CDR1 and CDR2 are LNHNV and YYDKDF (reference sequence). This CDR3 is 15 amino acids long. V shed 3 bases and J 5 bases; nucleotides not matched to a gene: 10. CDR3 sequence: CATSSFIAGENEQYF. Written as DNA, the CDR3 is TGTGCCACCAGCAGTTTTATTGCGGGAGAGAACGAGCAGTACTTC.

J is TRBJ2-2 and V is TRBV7-9; 10 nucleotides line up with TRBD1. Germline V gene lookup returns CDR1 SEHNR and CDR2 FQNEAQ (reference sequence). The CDR3 has 16 amino acids. After removal of 5 bases from V and 4 bases from J, the junction contained 7 bases not matched to a gene. The CDR3 loop is CASSPVDRGITGELFF. The CDR3 coding sequence is TGTGCCAGCAGCCCAGTGGACAGGGGGATCACCGGGGAGCTGTTTTTT.

V usage is TRBV10-3 and J usage is TRBJ2-1; 8 bases match TRBD2. The CDR3 sequence is 14 residues long. The germline CDR1 and CDR2 sequences are ENHRY and SYGVKD. The V gene end was trimmed by 2 bases and the J gene end by 4 bases; junction bases not matched to a gene: 1. CDR3 coding DNA: TGTGCCATCAGTGAGGCTAGCGGGTACAATGAGCAGTTCTTC. This gives the protein CAISEASGYNEQFF.

V and J are TRBV10-1 and TRBJ1-5, with 9 bases matching TRBD1. CDR1 and CDR2 (germline): WNHNN, SYGVQD (reference sequence). V shed 6 bases, J shed 16 bases, and the junction held 19 bases outside the gene matches. The CDR3 is 15 residues long. The CDR3 sequence: CASRDPGTGRLKNHF. The CDR3 region has the DNA TGCGCCAGCAGAGACCCCGGGACAGGGCGGTTGAAAAACCATTTT.

The genes are TRBV6-2 or TRBV6-3 and TRBJ2-1; no definite D call. Between the trimmed V and J ends, which lost 2 bases and 9 bases, there was a span of 11 bases. CDR3 length equals 13 residues. Germline CDR1 is MNHEY and CDR2 is SVGEGT. CDR3 sequence (DNA): TGTGCCAGCAGTTACCCAGTTTACGGTGAGCAGTTCTTC. This translates into CASSYPVYGEQFF.

The chain employs TRBV28 and TRBJ2-5; TRBD1 is a possible D gene (6 bases). This CDR3 has 15 amino acids. Germline loops: CDR1 MDHEN, CDR2 SYDVKM. V was clipped by 4 bases and J by 5 bases, with 17 bases between them. The CDR3: CASSSSTGWGETQYF. Here the CDR3 DNA reads TGTGCCAGCAGTTCATCAACAGGGTGGGGGGAGACCCAGTACTTC.

This chain connects TRBV12-3 or TRBV12-4 to TRBJ2-1; the D gene is possibly TRBD2 (5 bases). This CDR3 contains 12 residues. With 5 bases removed from V and 8 bases from J, the gap between germline ends came to 10 bases. The CDR3 region has the DNA TGTGCCAGCAGTCGGCGGGTTTATGAGCAGTTCTTC. Encoded protein: CASSRRVYEQFF.

The chain links TRBV25-1 to TRBJ2-7; D unresolved. Trimming took 4 bases from V and 0 from J, leaving 4 bases between them. Germline CDR1 and CDR2: MGHDK and SYGVNS. The CDR3 totals 12 residues. Here the CDR3 DNA reads TGTGCCAGCAGTGTTAGCTCCTACGAGCAGTACTTC. Translated: CASSVSSYEQYF.

This clone occurred once. This chain connects TRBV5-4 to TRBJ2-3; 11 bases are a match to TRBD2. This CDR3 has 15 residues. Germline V gene data show CDR1 as SGHNT and CDR2 as YYREEE (reference sequence). V was clipped by 5 bases and J by 2 bases; unmatched bases: 4. CDR3 bases: TGTGCCAGCAGAGTAGCGGGAGGGTTCACAGATACGCAGTATTTT. Its protein product is CASRVAGGFTDTQYF.

The rearrangement uses TRBV5-1 and TRBJ2-7; D unresolved. The CDR3 runs to 14 residues. Germline V gene lookup returns CDR1 SGHRS and CDR2 YFSETQ. V lost 0 bases and J 2 bases, leaving 9 bases between the germline ends. Here the CDR3 DNA reads TGCGCCAGCAGCTTGGTAGGCCGAACCTACGAGCAGTACTTC. Translated: CASSLVGRTYEQYF.

The chain uses TRBV6-5 and TRBJ2-1; 7 nucleotides agree with TRBD2. Per germline, CDR1 MNHEY and CDR2 SVGAGI. The CDR3 spans 16 residues. V was clipped by 0 bases and J by 5 bases; unmatched bases: 7. Here the CDR3 reads CASSYSSKREHNEQFF. DNA of the CDR3: TGTGCCAGCAGTTACTCGTCGAAGCGGGAACACAATGAGCAGTTCTTC.

This rearrangement joins TRBV27 to TRBJ2-1; 9 nucleotides match TRBD2. The V gene's germline CDR1 is MNHEY and CDR2 SMNVEV (reference sequence). Unmatched junction bases numbered 16, after V lost 3 bases and J lost 10 bases. The CDR3 loop spans 17 amino acids. CDR3: CASSFGLVAGGLGEQFF. CDR3 in DNA: TGTGCCAGCAGTTTTGGGCTAGTCGCGGGGGGGTTAGGGGAGCAGTTCTTC.

The V and J genes are TRBV6-5 and TRBJ1-2; 10 bases match TRBD1. V was clipped by 7 bases and J by 2 bases; unmatched bases: 7. Germline V gene lookup returns CDR1 MNHEY and CDR2 SVGAGI. The CDR3 is 15 residues long. The CDR3 protein is CASTRTGQGNYGYTF. CDR3 DNA sequence: TGTGCCAGCACCAGAACGGGACAGGGGAACTATGGCTACACCTTC.

This chain connects TRBV25-1 to TRBJ1-5, with a tentative D call TRBD1 (6 bases). Per germline, CDR1 MGHDK and CDR2 SYGVNS. CDR3 length equals 17 residues. Trimming cost V 7 bases and J 1 base, with 20 bases left between them. The CDR3 nucleotides are TGTGCCAGCATGCCCGGTTGGGCAGGGGAAAGCAATCAGCCCCAGCATTTT. Translation: CASMPGWAGESNQPQHF.

The chain links TRBV28 to TRBJ2-7; 7 nucleotides line up with TRBD1. The junction had 10 bases not matched to a gene; V was cut back by 3 bases and J by 2 bases. Germline V CDR1 and CDR2: MDHEN, SYDVKM. The CDR3 runs to 16 residues. The DNA for the CDR3 is TGTGCCAGCAGTTTTAGTAGTGGACAGGTTCCCTACGAGCAGTACTTC. Protein product: CASSFSSGQVPYEQYF.

The chain joins TRBV5-1 to TRBJ1-1; 8 bases fit TRBD1. The length of the CDR3 is 14 residues. V lost 6 bases and J lost 11; bases outside the gene matches: 15. The V gene's germline CDR1 is SGHRS and CDR2 YFSETQ. The CDR3: CASTNGQGLIEAFF. CDR3 coding DNA: TGCGCCAGCACAAACGGACAGGGTTTGATTGAGGCTTTCTTT. The full variable domain, rest sourced from reference TRBV5-1 and TRBJ1-1, is KAGVTQTPRYLIKTRGQQVTLSCSPISGHRSVSWYQQTPGQGLQFLFEYFSETQRNKGNFPGRFSGRQFSNSRSEMNVSTLELGDSALYLCASTNGQGLIEAFFGQGTRLTVV.

The chain recombines TRBV28 with TRBJ1-3, with 12 positions matching TRBD1. CDR1 is MDHEN, CDR2 SYDVKM, per germline. This CDR3 contains 15 residues. Trimming at V came to 4 bases and at J to 5 bases, leaving 3 bases not matched to a gene. The CDR3 spells CASSSGTGGRNTIYF. In DNA form, the CDR3 reads TGTGCCAGCAGTTCCGGGACAGGGGGCAGAAACACCATATATTTT.

The sample holds one count of this clone. The rearrangement joins TRBV5-1 to TRBJ1-3, with D perhaps TRBD1 (6 bases). Trimming pared 2 bases from V and 3 bases from J, leaving 24 bases between. The CDR3 length is 19 residues. Per germline, CDR1 SGHRS and CDR2 YFSETQ. In DNA form, the CDR3 reads TGCGCCAGCAGCTTAAGGCCCGGGGGGCGGACCGACCTTGGAAACACCATATATTTT. This gives the protein CASSLRPGGRTDLGNTIYF.

The rearrangement links TRBV5-1 to TRBJ1-4; 8 bases are a match to TRBD1. This CDR3 is 15 amino acids long. CDR1 is SGHRS and CDR2 is YFSETQ in the germline V gene. V lost 3 bases, J lost 4 bases, and 5 bases stayed unmatched. The CDR3 reads CASSSWTGRNEKLFF. CDR3 bases: TGCGCCAGCAGCTCTTGGACAGGGCGTAATGAAAAACTGTTTTTT.

The chain combines TRBV7-8 with TRBJ2-1, with TRBD2 identical over 11 bases. V lost 1 base to trimming and J lost 8 bases; unmatched junction nucleotides: 4. The CDR3 spans 15 residues. In germline, CDR1 is SGHVS, CDR2 FQNEAQ. Written as DNA, the CDR3 is TGTGCCAGCAGCTTAGAACTAGCGGGAGCCGATGAGCAGTTCTTC. This sequence encodes CASSLELAGADEQFF.

For this clone: Other DNA sequences in the same sample also yield this CDR3. CDR3 loop: CASSLQYTEAFF. CDR3 DNA: TGTGCCAGCAGTTTACAGTACACTGAAGCTTTCTTT. The chain has TRBV28 and TRBJ1-1; D ambiguous. This CDR3 comprises 12 residues. Deletions cut 2 bases from V and 3 bases from J, with 4 bases between. Germline CDR1 reads MDHEN; CDR2 reads SYDVKM.

The chain joins TRBV18 to TRBJ2-2, with D perhaps being TRBD1 or TRBD2 (5 bases each). Trimming removed 6 bases at V and 3 bases at J, with 14 bases between. CDR1 and CDR2 from the germline V gene are KGHSH and LQKENI. CDR3 length: 15 amino acids. The CDR3 spells CASSVLGADTGELFF. For the CDR3, the DNA is TGTGCCAGCTCCGTCCTCGGGGCCGACACCGGGGAGCTGTTTTTT.

V and J are TRBV18 and TRBJ2-3; D is uncertain. Trimming took off 0 bases at V and 5 bases at J, with 6 bases between the two ends. CDR3 size: 13 residues. The V gene's germline CDR1 is KGHSH and CDR2 LQKENI. CDR3 amino acids: CASSPPSEDTQYF. Written as DNA, the CDR3 is TGTGCCAGCTCACCACCATCCGAAGATACGCAGTATTTT.

This clone showed up just once. The chain joins TRBV15 to TRBJ1-4, with D possibly being TRBD1 (5 bases). Germline loops: CDR1 LNHNV, CDR2 YYDKDF (reference sequence). V shed 6 bases and J shed 6 bases, with 11 bases lying between them. CDR3 length: 13 amino acids. The CDR3 region has the DNA TGTGCCACCAGGGGGGTGGGCGATGAAAAACTGTTTTTT. Amino acid sequence: CATRGVGDEKLFF. The entire variable domain, with the rest obtained from reference TRBV15 and TRBJ1-4, is as follows: DAMVIQNPRYQVTQFGKPVTLSCSQTLNHNVMYWYQQKSSQAPKLLFHYYDKDFNNEADTPDNFQSRRPNTSFCFLDIRSPGLGDTAMYLCATRGVGDEKLFFGSGTQLSVL.